This T cell receptor (beta chain) was obtained from a study of beta chain features in type 1 diabetes. Study-wide findings and caveats: Possible PCR preference for shorter templates applied equally to patients and controls. Naive, central memory and regulatory TCRB repertoires appeared more similar among patients than healthy donors. Across all four CD4+ subsets, people with type 1 diabetes showed modestly shorter TCRB CDR3s.

Sampling consisted of one heparinised blood draw per donor, averaging approximately 120 mL. This clone was counted a few times. What it recognizes is unknown. The entirety of the isolated RNA underwent reverse transcription, so expressed TCRB transcripts were sequenced. There were around 3.5 million reads on average in the naive, central memory and regulatory T cell samples. Measured with immunoSEQ multiplex PCR; TCRdb has only the in-frame clones, and not every one. Of roughly 260,000 clones detected, 11% appear once; the ten largest clones hold approximately 0.015%. The CDR3 extends over 16 amino acids. Trimming removed 2 bases from V and 2 bases from J; junction bases left unmatched: 7. Germline V gene lookup returns CDR1 MNHEY and CDR2 SVGAGI.

The material sequenced was naive CD4+ T cells from blood. The clonotype was recovered from a young man with type 1 diabetes. The rearrangement joins TRBV6-5 to TRBJ2-5; TRBD2 matches 8 bases. The chain's CDR3 is CASSYASGLSQETQYF. CDR3 nucleotides: TGTGCCAGCAGTTACGCTAGCGGGCTGTCTCAAGAGACCCAGTACTTC.